The rows below give T cell receptor beta chains drawn from one sample of a study of cytomegalovirus exposure and HLA in healthy donors. Clones were read by immunoSEQ multiplex PCR, and TCRdb kept only the in-frame ones, dropping some. The sample gives 100,000 to 150,000 clones, around four fifths of which show up once; 20% is in the top ten. Sequenced material: PBMCs. The receptors originated from a man aged 18-30 years in good health and CMV-seropositive. The CDR3 runs from the conserved cysteine through the conserved F or W. D genes are given only for firm matches. Clone size is given for some rows only: seen once, a few or many times, or a class if the clone is expanded.

v_gene	j_gene	abundance	d_gene	CDR3aa	CDR3nt
TRBV11-1	TRBJ2-1	once	NA	CASSLGKAAHEQFF	TGTGCCAGCAGCTTAGGAAAGGCGGCGCATGAGCAGTTCTTC
TRBV7-3	TRBJ2-7	once	NA	CASSWGDSTSYEQYF	TGTGCCAGCAGCTGGGGGGACAGTACAAGCTACGAGCAGTACTTC
TRBV5-1	TRBJ1-3	NA	NA	CASSLSSGTGNTIYF	TGCGCCAGCAGCTTGAGCTCAGGCACTGGAAACACCATATATTTT
TRBV28	TRBJ1-3	NA	TRBD1	CASSFRGNGNTIYF	TGTGCCAGCAGTTTCAGGGGGAATGGAAACACCATATATTTT
TRBV28	TRBJ1-4	NA	TRBD1	CASVDRGQTNEKLFF	TGTGCCAGCGTCGACAGGGGGCAGACTAATGAAAAACTGTTTTTT
TRBV6-1	TRBJ2-7	NA	NA	CASSSSGFYEQYF	TGTGCCAGCAGTTCATCAGGCTTCTACGAGCAGTACTTC
TRBV7-9	TRBJ2-3	NA	TRBD1	CAIGGEGVDTQYF	TGTGCCATAGGGGGCGAGGGAGTAGATACGCAGTATTTT
TRBV4-1	TRBJ1-6	NA	NA	CASSQGAVNSPLHF	TGCGCCAGCAGCCAGGGGGCCGTAAATTCACCCCTCCACTTT
TRBV6-5	TRBJ2-7	NA	NA	CASSYRGGGRGFEQYF	TGTGCCAGCAGTTACCGAGGTGGAGGGAGAGGATTCGAGCAGTACTTC
TRBV28	TRBJ2-2	NA	NA	CASLGRTGRVGTGELFF	TGTGCCAGCTTGGGCCGAACAGGACGGGTTGGCACCGGGGAGCTGTTTTTT
TRBV10-3	TRBJ1-1	few	TRBD1	CAISESNRGPEAFF	TGTGCCATCAGTGAGTCGAACAGGGGGCCTGAAGCTTTCTTT
TRBV30	TRBJ2-5	NA	NA	CAWTWGPGGYQETQYF	TGTGCCTGGACCTGGGGTCCTGGGGGGTACCAAGAGACCCAGTACTTC
TRBV6-6	TRBJ1-1	NA	NA	CASSYGSSTEAFF	TGTGCCAGCAGTTACGGCAGTTCTACTGAAGCTTTCTTT
TRBV29-1	TRBJ2-3	few	NA	CSAGDTQYF	TGCAGCGCGGGGGATACGCAGTATTTT
TRBV9	TRBJ2-3	NA	NA	CASSVGGRDTQYF	TGTGCCAGCAGCGTAGGCGGGCGAGATACGCAGTATTTT
TRBV5-8	TRBJ1-1	NA	NA	CASSFLGAGNTEAFF	TGTGCCAGCAGCTTTTTAGGCGCGGGGAACACTGAAGCTTTCTTT
TRBV7-8	TRBJ2-7	once	TRBD1	CASSWDRAHRYF	TGTGCCAGCAGCTGGGACAGGGCTCATCGGTACTTC
TRBV4-1	TRBJ2-6	NA	NA	CASSQVTLDSGFSGANVLTF	TGCGCCAGCAGCCAAGTCACCCTGGACAGCGGATTCTCTGGGGCCAACGTCCTGACTTTC
TRBV21-1	TRBJ1-5	NA	NA	CASSKEQGNQPQHF	TGTGCCAGCAGCAAAGAGCAGGGCAATCAGCCCCAGCATTTT
TRBV7-9	TRBJ1-3	NA	TRBD1	CASSSGTGNGNTIYF	TGTGCCAGCAGCTCGGGGACAGGGAATGGAAATACCATATATTTT
TRBV2	TRBJ1-4	NA	NA	CASSGSVANEKLFF	TGTGCCAGCAGTGGTTCGGTAGCTAATGAAAAACTGTTTTTT
TRBV5-1	TRBJ1-6	NA	TRBD1	CASSEVRGSNSPLHF	TGCGCCAGCAGCGAAGTCAGGGGGAGTAATTCACCCCTCCACTTT
TRBV6-5	TRBJ1-2	NA	NA	CASSYSPVRESYTF	TGTGCCAGCAGTTACTCGCCGGTCAGGGAAAGCTACACCTTC
TRBV6-1	TRBJ1-1	NA	NA	CASSVYRENTEAFF	TGTGCCAGCAGTGTGTACAGGGAGAACACTGAAGCTTTCTTT
TRBV5-8	TRBJ2-5	NA	TRBD1	CASSFRDRDQETQYF	TGTGCCAGCAGCTTCCGGGACAGGGATCAAGAGACCCAGTACTTC
TRBV7-2	TRBJ1-1	NA	NA	CASSLHRDTEAFF	TGTGCCAGCAGCCTTCACAGGGACACTGAAGCTTTCTTT
TRBV28	TRBJ2-3	NA	TRBD2	CASKTSEWASGGADTQYF	TGTGCCAGCAAAACCTCGGAGTGGGCTAGCGGGGGTGCAGATACGCAGTATTTT
TRBV6-1	TRBJ2-1	NA	NA	CASSGVGGSYNEQFF	TGTGCCAGCAGTGGGGTAGGGGGCTCCTACAATGAGCAGTTCTTC
TRBV7-2	TRBJ1-5	NA	NA	CASSPGHNNQPQHF	TGTGCCAGCAGCCCGGGACATAACAATCAGCCCCAGCATTTT
TRBV9	TRBJ2-5	NA	TRBD2	CASSNPGLADQETQYF	TGTGCCAGCAGCAATCCGGGACTAGCTGACCAAGAGACCCAGTACTTC
TRBV30	TRBJ2-7	NA	NA	CAWSVNSLRGAYYEQYF	TGTGCCTGGAGTGTAAATTCGTTGCGGGGAGCCTATTACGAGCAGTACTTC
TRBV19	TRBJ1-1	NA	NA	CASSINPGGGTEAFF	TGTGCCAGTAGTATAAACCCGGGAGGCGGCACTGAAGCTTTCTTT
TRBV28	TRBJ2-7	once	TRBD1	CASSLTGSAYEQYF	TGTGCCAGCAGTTTGACAGGGAGCGCGTACGAGCAGTACTTC
TRBV5-1	TRBJ2-7	NA	NA	CASSFGGPTYEQYF	TGCGCCAGCAGCTTCGGGGGACCTACCTACGAGCAGTACTTC
TRBV2	TRBJ2-7	NA	TRBD1	CASKLDRYYEQYF	TGTGCCAGCAAGTTGGACAGGTACTACGAGCAGTACTTC
TRBV11-2	TRBJ2-3	NA	NA	CASSSSGELRGHF	TGTGCCAGCAGCTCGTCGGGGGAACTCAGAGGTCATTTT
TRBV4-1	TRBJ1-2	NA	NA	CASSQDNHYGYTF	TGCGCCAGCAGCCAAGATAATCACTATGGCTACACCTTC
TRBV27	TRBJ1-1	NA	TRBD1	CASLTGGLNTEAFF	TGTGCCAGCCTAACAGGGGGCCTGAACACTGAAGCTTTCTTT
TRBV6-5	TRBJ2-1	NA	NA	CASSYREHNEQFF	TGTGCCAGCAGTTACCGAGAACACAATGAGCAGTTCTTC
TRBV13	TRBJ2-2	NA	NA	CASSRGTSRGGELFF	TGTGCCAGCAGCCGGGGGACTTCCCGGGGCGGGGAGCTGTTTTTT
TRBV19	TRBJ2-1	NA	NA	CASSIELWRGNNEQFF	TGTGCCAGTAGTATAGAACTCTGGCGGGGAAACAATGAGCAGTTCTTC
TRBV11-2	TRBJ2-3	NA	NA	CASSLVSFADTQYF	TGTGCCAGCAGCTTAGTGAGTTTCGCAGATACGCAGTATTTT
TRBV11-2	TRBJ1-6	NA	NA	CASSSQGTASPLHF	TGTGCCAGCAGCTCGCAGGGTACGGCGTCACCCCTCCACTTT
TRBV6-5	TRBJ1-1	NA	NA	CASRNQVNTEAFF	TGTGCCAGCCGAAATCAGGTTAACACTGAAGCTTTCTTT
TRBV5-4	TRBJ1-4	NA	NA	CASSSLLEDRSGEKLFF	TGTGCCAGCAGCTCCCTCCTCGAAGACAGGTCCGGTGAAAAACTGTTTTTT
TRBV29-1	TRBJ2-1	NA	TRBD2	CSVDASGGASSYNEQFF	TGCAGCGTTGATGCTAGCGGGGGGGCCAGCTCCTACAATGAGCAGTTCTTC
TRBV11-2	TRBJ2-7	NA	TRBD1	CASSLGQTYEQYF	TGTGCCAGCAGCTTGGGACAGACCTACGAGCAGTACTTC
TRBV7-9	TRBJ1-5	NA	NA	CSSSSGIQPQHF	TGTTCCAGCAGCTCCGGGATTCAGCCCCAGCATTTT
TRBV6-1	TRBJ1-2	NA	NA	CASRQTGIVNYGYTF	TGTGCCAGCAGGCAGACAGGCATTGTTAACTATGGCTACACCTTC
TRBV11-2	TRBJ2-7	NA	TRBD2	CASSLVFSGGALYEQYF	TGTGCCAGCAGCTTAGTTTTTAGCGGGGGGGCCTTGTACGAGCAGTACTTC
TRBV28	TRBJ1-2	NA	NA	CASSPPTAGASNYGYTF	TGTGCCAGCAGTCCACCCACTGCGGGCGCATCCAACTATGGCTACACCTTC
TRBV18	TRBJ1-1	NA	TRBD1	CASSPLPQGGPTEAFF	TGTGCCAGCTCACCGCTACCACAGGGGGGTCCCACTGAAGCTTTCTTT